A selection of T cell receptor beta chains follows, all from one sample in a study of OX40 agonist ivuxolimab in advanced cancers. Produced via immunoSEQ multiplex PCR; TCRdb's table is partial and in-frame only. The sample lists some 100,000 clones; around four fifths were seen once. The source was CD4+ or CD8+ T cells sorted from blood, collected in a trial of the OX40 agonist ivuxolimab. These TCRs come from an adult with an advanced solid tumor such as melanoma, head and neck, liver or kidney cancer. The CDR3 runs from the conserved cysteine through the conserved F or W.

TRBV11-3	TRBJ2-3	CASSVATGELGDTQYF
TRBV7-9	TRBJ1-2	CASSSTGTPSNYGYTF
TRBV11-3	TRBJ2-5	CASSSQETQYF
TRBV2	TRBJ1-6	CASNTGFTPLHF
TRBV11-3	TRBJ2-5	CASSFSARETQYF
TRBV28	TRBJ2-3	CASSSPGVPDTQYF
TRBV5-5	TRBJ2-7	CASSSTGTSYEQYF
TRBV19	TRBJ2-1	CASSIAGSNEQFF
TRBV4-3	TRBJ2-1	CASSPTIGNEQFF
TRBV2	TRBJ1-2	CASRPLRGPGGYTF
TRBV18	TRBJ2-3	CASSADRVTDTQYF
TRBV7-2	TRBJ1-3	CASSLSTGVGNTIYF
TRBV11-2	TRBJ1-6	CASSSNRVKNSPLHF
TRBV29-1	TRBJ2-5	CSVESTIMGQETQYF
TRBV6-5	TRBJ2-5	CASSNLGKETQYF
TRBV7-2	TRBJ1-2	CASSLGGDRGRVYGYTF
TRBV7-2	TRBJ2-1	CASSVDRGNEQFF
TRBV27	TRBJ1-5	CASSWTGTGNQPQHF
TRBV5-4	TRBJ1-2	CASSLAGAAYGAGSYTF
TRBV18	TRBJ1-2	CASSPPGDGPGYTF
TRBV7-9	TRBJ1-1	CASSLRDRGNTEAFF
TRBV25-1	TRBJ2-7	CASSDWTGGFYEQYF
TRBV2	TRBJ1-1	CASRKNTEAFF
TRBV28	TRBJ2-7	CASHTGSYEQYF
TRBV7-2	TRBJ1-5	CASSFWDQNQPQHF
TRBV27	TRBJ2-3	CASSPGLAGGLGTDTQYF
TRBV12-5	TRBJ1-5	CASKAYSNQPQHF
TRBV6-6	TRBJ2-1	CASVKSSYNEQFF
TRBV2	TRBJ1-1	CASRTAWAHGAFF
TRBV6-1	TRBJ1-1	CASSEVLGFGGDAFF
TRBV7-6	TRBJ2-3	CASSLGAITDTQYF
TRBV7-9	TRBJ2-2	CASSSDWTSSTGELFF
TRBV6-6	TRBJ2-1	CASSSGSSSYNEQFF
TRBV14	TRBJ2-3	CASSQVDTQYF
TRBV7-9	TRBJ2-4	CASTPLGPDKCYF
TRBV11-2	TRBJ2-4	CASSLVGYKNIQYF
TRBV5-8	TRBJ2-3	CASSLRRDTQYF
TRBV12-5	TRBJ2-7	CASGRREGTYEQYF
TRBV7-3	TRBJ2-5	CASSLRADLETQYF
TRBV6-1	TRBJ1-5	CASIKGVLGDQPQHF
TRBV7-3	TRBJ1-2	CASSPSGTGVYGYTF
TRBV5-1	TRBJ1-3	CASSSGPNSGNTIYF
TRBV15	TRBJ2-5	CATSSLRTGISGRETQYF
TRBV18	TRBJ1-2	CASSPEGYGYTF
TRBV7-2	TRBJ1-1	CASSEWARGGTEAFF
TRBV5-4	TRBJ2-1	CASSLEGDPSYNEQFF
TRBV11-2	TRBJ1-1	CASSFSDTEAFF
TRBV7-9	TRBJ2-3	CASSLAGTSGVEDTQYF
TRBV7-3	TRBJ2-3	CASSPRSTFRTDTQYF
TRBV6-4	TRBJ2-2	CASSVGGDTGELFF
TRBV7-2	TRBJ1-2	CASSPRGQWNYGYTF
TRBV9	TRBJ1-1	CASSAYGYRTEAFF
TRBV5-4	TRBJ2-3	CASSLVGTITSTDTQYF
TRBV7-3	TRBJ1-1	CASSLQGAENTEAFF
TRBV11-3	TRBJ2-2	CASSSTTDSKNTGELFF